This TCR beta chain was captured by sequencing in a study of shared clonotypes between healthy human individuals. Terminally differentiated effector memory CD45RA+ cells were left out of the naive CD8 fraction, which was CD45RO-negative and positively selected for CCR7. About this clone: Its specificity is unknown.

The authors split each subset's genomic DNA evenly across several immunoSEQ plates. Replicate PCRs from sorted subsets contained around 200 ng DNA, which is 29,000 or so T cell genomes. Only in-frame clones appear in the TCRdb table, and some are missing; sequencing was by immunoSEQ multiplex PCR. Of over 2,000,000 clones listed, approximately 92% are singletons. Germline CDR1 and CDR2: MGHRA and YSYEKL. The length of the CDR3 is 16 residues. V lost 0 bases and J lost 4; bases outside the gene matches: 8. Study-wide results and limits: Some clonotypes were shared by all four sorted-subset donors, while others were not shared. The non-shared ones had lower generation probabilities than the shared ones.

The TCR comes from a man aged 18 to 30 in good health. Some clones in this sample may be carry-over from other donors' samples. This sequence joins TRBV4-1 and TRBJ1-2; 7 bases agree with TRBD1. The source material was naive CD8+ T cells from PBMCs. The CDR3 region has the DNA TGCGCCAGCAGCCAAGATCGGGCGGACAGGTTCTATGGCTACACCTTC. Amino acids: CASSQDRADRFYGYTF.